This passage covers 23 T cell receptor beta chains from one sample sequenced in a study of regulatory T cells in long-lasting Graves disease. Sample time point: newly diagnosed GD, antithyroid drugs for less than 3 months. Following extraction of RNA from PBMCs, that RNA was used to make the TCR library. Arm-PCR of CDR3 regions and iRepertoire HTBI primers were used to build TCR beta libraries. TCRdb reanalysed the multiplex PCR reads using MiXCR and keeps one entry per CDR3 protein. The sample consists of some 500,000 distinct CDR3 sequences, about 13% of them appearing once. These data also formed part of another study, on T cells in Graves' hyperthyroidism and ophthalmopathy.

The input for sequencing was peripheral blood mononuclear cells (PBMCs), taken at new diagnosis, from a patient treated with antithyroid drugs. These receptors all stem from a man aged 25 to 40 with Graves disease.

In regard to this clonotype: This may be a read error: a much more frequent sequence differs by one nucleotide. CDR3 DNA: TGTGCCAGCAGTCCCTGGGAGGCCCTCTATGGCTACACCTTC. Its protein product is CASSPWEALYGYTF. This sequence joins TRBV6-2 or TRBV6-3 and TRBJ1-2; D ambiguous. V shed 5 bases and J shed 4 bases, with 14 bases lying between them. CDR1 is MNHEY and CDR2 is SVGEGT in the germline V gene. The CDR3 totals 14 residues.

This clonotype was recorded a few times. The chain combines TRBV7-2 with TRBJ1-3, with 11 bases fitting TRBD1. The CDR3 is 17 residues long. The germline V gene has CDR1 SGHTA and CDR2 FQGNSA. With V trimmed by 4 bases and J by 0 bases, 5 bases remained unmatched. CDR3 nucleotides: TGTGCCAGCAGCTACGGACAGGGGGCTTCCTCTGGAAACACCATATATTTT. It translates to CASSYGQGASSGNTIYF.

This clonotype was seen repeatedly, ten times or more. The rearrangement links TRBV6-2 or TRBV6-3 to TRBJ2-1; 9 bases align to TRBD2. V lost 10 bases and J lost 8; bases outside the gene matches: 15. Germline CDR1 MNHEY, CDR2 SVGEGT. The length of the CDR3 is 15 residues. In nucleotides, the CDR3 is TGTGCCACCCCCTCAGGCGGGAGGGCGTGGGATGAGCAGTTCTTC. This sequence encodes CATPSGGRAWDEQFF.

This clonotype was picked up many times. This chain links TRBV20-1 with TRBJ2-1; 10 bases fit TRBD2. V gave up 3 bases and J gave up 0 bases; unmatched junction bases: 5. Germline V gene data show CDR1 as DFQATT and CDR2 as SNEGSKA (reference sequence). This CDR3 is 16 amino acids long. The CDR3 spells CSASSGRPSSYNEQFF. Here the CDR3 DNA reads TGCAGTGCTAGTAGCGGGAGGCCTAGCTCCTACAATGAGCAGTTCTTC.

This clonotype was observed at least ten times. CDR3 nucleotide sequence: TGTGCCAGCAGCTTAACAACAGGGTCCTACGAGCAGTACTTC. Translated, it gives CASSLTTGSYEQYF. The chain links TRBV13 to TRBJ2-7; weak D call: TRBD1 (6 bases). V was pared by 2 bases and J by 1 base, with 9 bases between. Germline CDR1 reads PRHDT; CDR2 reads FYEKMQ (reference sequence). CDR3 length: 14 amino acids.

This clonotype was recorded at least ten times. The V call is TRBV20-1, the J call TRBJ2-1, with 7 bases matching TRBD1. The length of the CDR3 is 15 residues. Germline lookup yields CDR1 DFQATT and CDR2 SNEGSKA (reference sequence). Trimming removed 2 bases from V and 8 bases from J; junction bases left unmatched: 12. DNA of the CDR3: TGCAGTGCTAGAAAGATAGGGGGCAGGTGGGATGAGCAGTTCTTC. It yields the protein CSARKIGGRWDEQFF.

This clonotype was seen at least ten times. The chain links TRBV12-3 or TRBV12-4 to TRBJ2-5, with 13 bases identical to TRBD2. V lost 5 bases, J lost 5 bases, and 8 bases stayed unmatched. This CDR3 has 16 amino acids. CDR3 nucleotide sequence: TGTGCCAGCAGTGAAGGGGGACTAGCGGGAACTGAGACCCAGTACTTC. The encoded protein is CASSEGGLAGTETQYF.

The chain employs TRBV10-3 and TRBJ2-1; TRBD1 or TRBD2 may be the D gene (5 bases each). Germline V gene sequence: CDR1 ENHRY, CDR2 SYGVKD. V lost 2 bases and J 0 bases, leaving 14 bases between the germline ends. This CDR3 is 17 amino acids long. CDR3 loop: CAISEPGTASSYNEQFF. Here the CDR3 DNA reads TGTGCCATCAGTGAGCCGGGGACGGCAAGCTCCTACAATGAGCAGTTCTTC.

This clonotype has a handful of counts. The chain joins TRBV20-1 to TRBJ2-7; 8 bases match TRBD1. The junction had 4 bases not matched to a gene; V was cut back by 2 bases and J by 4 bases. CDR1 DFQATT and CDR2 SNEGSKA come from the germline V gene (reference sequence). CDR3 length equals 13 residues. The CDR3 bases are TGCAGTGCTAGAATGACAGGGGAGTACGAGCAGTACTTC. It codes for CSARMTGEYEQYF.

This clonotype was observed at least ten times. The chain recombines TRBV29-1 with TRBJ2-1; 11 bases are shared with TRBD2. The CDR3 extends over 17 amino acids. Germline V gene sequence: CDR1 SQVTM, CDR2 ANQGSEA. The V and J ends lost 1 base and 4 bases, in that order; junction bases with no gene match: 9. Here the CDR3 DNA reads TGCAGCGTTGAAGGGTTACCTAGCGGGAGGCATTACAATGAGCAGTTCTTC. It yields the protein CSVEGLPSGRHYNEQFF.

This clonotype was observed at least ten times. The gene calls are TRBV6-5 and TRBJ1-1; 7 bases fit TRBD1. The V gene end was trimmed by 0 bases and the J gene end by 13 bases; junction bases not matched to a gene: 8. The CDR3 has 13 residues. CDR1 is MNHEY and CDR2 is SVGAGI in the germline V gene. The CDR3 here is CASSYSTGTEVFF. The CDR3 DNA reads TGTGCCAGCAGTTACTCGACGGGGACAGAGGTTTTCTTT.

A word on this clonotype: This sequence may be a read error, since a much larger clone differs from it by one base. The V and J genes are TRBV20-1 and TRBJ2-7; 8 bases line up with TRBD1. The CDR3 sequence is 13 residues long. The V gene's germline CDR1 is DFQATT and CDR2 SNEGSKA (reference sequence). The V segment lost 3 bases and the J segment 5 bases; nucleotides outside the gene matches: 6. CDR3 nucleotides: TGCAGTGCTAGGGGACAGGAGGTCGACGAGCAGTACTTC. Its protein is CSARGQEVDEQYF.

In its sample, this clonotype was seen many times. The chain links TRBV7-8 to TRBJ2-4, with D perhaps matching TRBD2 (5 bases). Germline lookup yields CDR1 SGHVS and CDR2 FQNEAQ. This CDR3 spans 17 amino acids. V lost 5 bases and J 1 base, leaving 18 bases between the germline ends. CDR3 amino acids: CASSLAPGSTAKNIQYF. The CDR3 region has the DNA TGTGCCAGCAGCCTCGCGCCGGGATCCACCGCCAAAAACATTCAGTACTTC. The full variable domain, in which reference TRBV7-8 and TRBJ2-4 provide the parts outside the CDR3, is GAGVSQSPRYKVAKRGQDVALRCDPISGHVSLFWYQQALGQGPEFLTYFQNEAQLDKSGLPSDRFFAERPEGSVSTLKIQRTQQEDSAVYLCASSLAPGSTAKNIQYFGAGTRLSVL.

This clonotype was seen repeatedly, ten times or more. This chain connects TRBV12-3 or TRBV12-4 to TRBJ2-7; no clear D gene. Deletions cut 2 bases from V and 2 bases from J, with 10 bases between. The CDR3 has 14 amino acids. The CDR3: CASSLSPAAYEQYF. CDR3 sequence (DNA): TGTGCCAGCAGTTTATCCCCGGCAGCCTACGAGCAGTACTTC.

In its sample, this clonotype was seen a few times. V gene TRBV10-3 combines with J gene TRBJ2-1; D not resolved. Germline V gene lookup returns CDR1 ENHRY and CDR2 SYGVKD. The CDR3 covers 12 residues. Trimming left V 3 bases short and J 7 bases short, with 7 bases between. The CDR3 protein is CAISEQSNEQFF. CDR3 DNA sequence: TGTGCCATCAGTGAACAGTCGAATGAGCAGTTCTTC.

This clonotype was observed a handful of times. The chain employs TRBV7-8 and TRBJ2-7; 9 nucleotides match TRBD1. V was clipped by 5 bases and J by 0 bases; unmatched bases: 8. The germline V gene encodes CDR1 SGHVS and CDR2 FQNEAQ. CDR3 size: 16 residues. The CDR3 loop is CASSKGTGTPSYEQYF. The CDR3 DNA sequence: TGTGCCAGCAGCAAGGGGACAGGGACGCCCTCCTACGAGCAGTACTTC.

In this sample, this clonotype turned up many times. This rearrangement joins TRBV20-1 to TRBJ2-7; 9 bases fit TRBD2. The CDR3 spans 15 residues. Unmatched junction bases numbered 11, after V lost 3 bases and J lost 5 bases. The germline gives CDR1 DFQATT, CDR2 SNEGSKA (reference sequence). CDR3 nucleotide sequence: TGCAGTGCTAGCCTGCTAGCGGGATGGACCCACGAGCAGTACTTC. It yields the protein CSASLLAGWTHEQYF.

The chain links TRBV11-2 to TRBJ1-4; the match to TRBD1 covers 8 bases. Germline V lookup: CDR1 SGHAT, CDR2 FQNNGV. This CDR3 has 13 amino acids. J lost 8 bases, V lost 4 bases, and 3 bases had no gene match. The CDR3 nucleotides are TGTGCCAGCAGCTCCCAGGGGGCCGAAAAACTGTTTTTT. Protein sequence: CASSSQGAEKLFF.

Concerning this clonotype: An end of the junction does not agree with germline; a read error may underlie this. The DNA of the CDR3 is TGTACCAGCAGCCACGGTGGGGACGCAAATCAGCCCCAGCATTTT. Its protein is CTSSHGGDANQPQHF. J is TRBJ1-5 and V is TRBV4-2, with a weak D call TRBD1 (5 bases). This CDR3 spans 15 amino acids. The germline CDR1 and CDR2 sequences are LGHNA and YNFKEQ.

The chain carries TRBV25-1 and TRBJ1-6; D might be TRBD1 (5 bases). Germline V CDR1 and CDR2: MGHDK, SYGVNS. CDR3 length: 16 residues. Trimming removed 5 bases from V and 9 bases from J, with 20 bases in between. The CDR3 sequence is CASSPPLGRIFSPLHF. CDR3 nucleotides: TGTGCCAGCAGTCCCCCTCTGGGACGAATTTTTTCACCCCTCCACTTT.

Notes on this clonotype: One base separates it from a far larger clone, so it is likely a read error. The rearrangement uses TRBV12-3 or TRBV12-4 and TRBJ2-1, with D possibly being TRBD1 (5 bases). V lost 4 bases and J 10 bases, leaving 11 bases between the germline ends. This CDR3 is built from 12 residues. CDR3 loop: CASSSGFYEQFF. The CDR3 DNA is TGTGCCAGCAGTTCAGGGTTCTACGAGCAGTTCTTC.

About this clonotype itself: One end of the junction is discordant with germline, which a read error may explain. This chain links TRBV27 with TRBJ1-1; possible D gene TRBD1, 5 bases. CDR1 MNHEY and CDR2 SMNVEV come from the germline V gene (reference sequence). CDR3 length: 14 residues. This CDR3 reads CASSLLGTNAEAFF. In nucleotides, the CDR3 is TGTGCCAGCAGTTTACTAGGGACGAACGCTGAAGCTTTCTTT.

V usage is TRBV5-4 and J usage is TRBJ1-2; TRBD1 aligns across 9 bases. CDR1 and CDR2 from the germline V gene are SGHNT and YYREEE (reference sequence). Trimming cost V 4 bases and J 4 bases; bases outside gene matches: 5. The CDR3 is 14 amino acids. CDR3 DNA: TGTGCCAGCAGCGCTGGACAGGGGACCTATGGCTACACCTTC. Protein product: CASSAGQGTYGYTF.